This entry lists 9 T cell receptor beta chains sequenced from one sample in a study of T cell repertoires in cytomegalovirus infection. TCRdb used MiXCR to reprocess the reads, holding one entry per CDR3 protein. Here the sample spans roughly 920,000 distinct CDR3 sequences, around 30% being singletons. For these TCRs, the target antigens are not known. The sequenced sample was cultured CD8+ T cells from PBMCs, obtained from culture after CMV antigen stimulation. The receptors originated from a human donor in good health (CMV status not recorded). Some clones in this sample may be carry-over from other donors' samples.

This clonotype was recorded at least ten times. The rearrangement joins TRBV7-8 to TRBJ1-2; D is uncertain. The germline V gene encodes CDR1 SGHVS and CDR2 FQNEAQ. This CDR3 has 14 amino acids. Trimming took off 5 bases at V and 8 bases at J, with 18 bases between the two ends. CDR3 in DNA: TGTGCCAGCAGCCCAAGGGAGACCGGTGGGGGCTACACCTTC. It encodes CASSPRETGGGYTF.

This clonotype showed up many times. The chain combines TRBV7-9 with TRBJ2-7; TRBD1 agrees at 9 bases. The CDR3 runs to 16 residues. Germline values: CDR1 SEHNR, CDR2 FQNEAQ (reference sequence). Germline trimming cut 5 bases from V and 3 bases from J; bases unmatched to any gene: 11. For the CDR3, the DNA is TGTGCCAGCAGCCCGGGAACCGGGACAGGGTACTACGAGCAGTACGTC. Residues: CASSPGTGTGYYEQYV.

The chain couples TRBV27 to TRBJ1-1; tentative D call: TRBD1 (5 bases). Trimming cost V 5 bases and J 4 bases, with 14 bases left between them. Germline CDR1 MNHEY, CDR2 SMNVEV (reference sequence). The CDR3 is 14 residues long. The DNA for the CDR3 is TGTGCCAGCAGTGAAGCAGGGCGCGGCACTGAAGCTTTCTTT. It codes for CASSEAGRGTEAFF.

This clonotype occurred a few times. The CDR3 here is CATSANEGDEQYF. The CDR3 bases are TGTGCCACCAGTGCCAATGAGGGGGACGAGCAGTACTTC. The chain has TRBV24-1 and TRBJ2-7; D possibly corresponds to TRBD1 (6 bases). The CDR3 loop spans 13 amino acids. CDR1 and CDR2 (germline): KGHDR, SFDVKD. V lost 5 bases and J 5 bases, leaving 12 bases between the germline ends.

J is TRBJ1-1 and V is TRBV11-2, with D perhaps matching TRBD1 (6 bases). The V gene's germline CDR1 is SGHAT and CDR2 FQNNGV. Trimming cost V 8 bases and J 2 bases, with 15 bases left between them. The CDR3 has 14 residues. The CDR3, as DNA: TGTGCCAGCTCCCGGCAGGGGTACAACACTGAAGCTTTCTTT. It codes for CASSRQGYNTEAFF.

This clonotype was seen at least ten times. The chain has TRBV7-2 and TRBJ1-2; 11 bases are shared with TRBD1. The J segment lost 1 base and the V segment lost 5 bases, leaving 9 bases of the junction unmatched. CDR3 length equals 17 residues. Germline CDR1 is SGHTA and CDR2 is FQGNSA. CDR3 residues: CASSPTDRGLGNYGYTF. DNA of the CDR3: TGTGCCAGCAGCCCGACGGACAGGGGGCTGGGTAACTATGGCTACACCTTC. Looking up the rest from reference TRBV7-2 and TRBJ1-2 gives the full variable domain: GAGVSQSPSNKVTEKGKDVELRCDPISGHTALYWYRQSLGQGLEFLIYFQGNSAPDKSGLPSDRFSAERTGGSVSTLTIQRTQQEDSAVYLCASSPTDRGLGNYGYTFGSGTRLTVV.

The rearrangement uses TRBV20-1 and TRBJ2-1, with D unresolved. Germline CDR1 DFQATT, CDR2 SNEGSKA (reference sequence). Trimming stripped 5 bases from V and 9 bases from J, with 11 bases between. The CDR3 extends over 11 amino acids. The CDR3 spells CSALPAIEQFF. The CDR3 DNA reads TGCAGTGCTCTCCCGGCGATTGAGCAGTTCTTC.

Of note for this clonotype: One end of the junction does not line up with germline, which may come from a read error. This chain connects TRBV7-2 to TRBJ2-3; 9 bases match TRBD2. The CDR3 totals 15 residues. Germline loops: CDR1 SGHTA, CDR2 FQGNSA. CDR3 amino acids: CVSSSRGGDTDTQYF. Written as DNA, the CDR3 is TGTGTCAGCAGCTCGCGGGGGGGGGACACAGATACGCAGTATTTT. Full variable domain (outside the CDR3, taken from reference TRBV7-2 and TRBJ2-3): GAGVSQSPSNKVTEKGKDVELRCDPISGHTALYWYRQSLGQGLEFLIYFQGNSAPDKSGLPSDRFSAERTGGSVSTLTIQRTQQEDSAVYLCVSSSRGGDTDTQYFGPGTRLTVL.

The chain recombines TRBV7-6 with TRBJ1-1; D uncertain. This CDR3 has 14 residues. Germline V gene data show CDR1 as SGHVS and CDR2 as FNYEAQ. The germline V and J ends were trimmed by 2 bases and 3 bases, with 10 bases remaining between them. The chain's CDR3 is CASSLKVFDTEAFF. The CDR3 nucleotides are TGTGCCAGCAGCTTAAAAGTATTTGACACTGAAGCTTTCTTT. The entire variable domain, with the rest obtained from reference TRBV7-6 and TRBJ1-1, is as follows: GAGVSQSPRYKVTKRGQDVALRCDPISGHVSLYWYRQALGQGPEFLTYFNYEAQQDKSGLPNDRFSAERPEGSISTLTIQRTEQRDSAMYRCASSLKVFDTEAFFGQGTRLTVV.